The subject of this entry is one TCR beta chain. Antigen specificity is unknown. The sample belongs to a study of cytomegalovirus exposure and HLA in healthy donors. Study-wide results and limits: Segments of the TCR beta V type were, in most cases, productive about 87% or about 30% of the time in an earlier analysis.

This CDR3 has 16 amino acids. CDR1 is MNHEY, CDR2 SVGAGI, per germline. V lost 0 bases to trimming and J lost 0 bases, with 11 bases between them. Primers included in the PCR were 60 Vbeta and 13 Jbeta primers. Source study methods: An analysis that came later counted around 80 million unique TCR beta chains, roughly 11 million shared. TCRdb's copy holds only in-frame clones and misses some; the assay was immunoSEQ multiplex PCR. From that table come the V and J calls and clone size; the DNA was used to work out D and trimming. The table for this sample gives fewer than 150,000 clones. The sample consisted of PBMCs. The sequence was obtained from a middle-aged man in good health and CMV-seronegative. This chain joins TRBV6-5 and TRBJ1-1; no reliable D call. Here the CDR3 DNA reads TGTGCCAGCAGTTACTCGCAATTGGCACTGAACACTGAAGCTTTCTTT. Encoded protein: CASSYSQLALNTEAFF.